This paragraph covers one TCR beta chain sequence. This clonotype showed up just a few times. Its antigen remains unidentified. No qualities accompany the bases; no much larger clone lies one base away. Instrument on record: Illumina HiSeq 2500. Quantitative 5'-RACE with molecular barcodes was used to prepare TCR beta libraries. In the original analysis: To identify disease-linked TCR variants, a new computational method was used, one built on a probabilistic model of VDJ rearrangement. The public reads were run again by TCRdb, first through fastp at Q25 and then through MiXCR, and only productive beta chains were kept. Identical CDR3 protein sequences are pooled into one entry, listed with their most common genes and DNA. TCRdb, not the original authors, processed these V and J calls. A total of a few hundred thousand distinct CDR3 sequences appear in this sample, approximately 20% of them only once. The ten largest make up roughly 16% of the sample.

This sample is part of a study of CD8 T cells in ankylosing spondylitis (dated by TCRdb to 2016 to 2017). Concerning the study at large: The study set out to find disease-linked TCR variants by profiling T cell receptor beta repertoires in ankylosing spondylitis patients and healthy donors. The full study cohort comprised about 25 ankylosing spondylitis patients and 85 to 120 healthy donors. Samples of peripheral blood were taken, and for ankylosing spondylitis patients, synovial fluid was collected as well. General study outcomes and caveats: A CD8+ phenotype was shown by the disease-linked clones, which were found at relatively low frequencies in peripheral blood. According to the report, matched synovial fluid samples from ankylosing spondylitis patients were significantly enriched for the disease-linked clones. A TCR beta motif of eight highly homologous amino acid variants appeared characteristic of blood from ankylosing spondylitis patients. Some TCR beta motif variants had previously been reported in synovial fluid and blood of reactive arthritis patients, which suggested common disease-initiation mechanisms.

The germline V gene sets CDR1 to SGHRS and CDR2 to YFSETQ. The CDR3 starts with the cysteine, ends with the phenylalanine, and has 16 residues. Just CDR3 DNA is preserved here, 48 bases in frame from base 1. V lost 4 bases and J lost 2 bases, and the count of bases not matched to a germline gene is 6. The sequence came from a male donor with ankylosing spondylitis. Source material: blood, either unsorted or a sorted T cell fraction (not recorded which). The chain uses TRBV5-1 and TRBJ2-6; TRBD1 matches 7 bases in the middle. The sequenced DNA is TGCGCCAGCAGCGAAGAACAGGGGCCTGGGGCCAACGTCCTGACTTTC. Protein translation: CASSEEQGPGANVLTF.